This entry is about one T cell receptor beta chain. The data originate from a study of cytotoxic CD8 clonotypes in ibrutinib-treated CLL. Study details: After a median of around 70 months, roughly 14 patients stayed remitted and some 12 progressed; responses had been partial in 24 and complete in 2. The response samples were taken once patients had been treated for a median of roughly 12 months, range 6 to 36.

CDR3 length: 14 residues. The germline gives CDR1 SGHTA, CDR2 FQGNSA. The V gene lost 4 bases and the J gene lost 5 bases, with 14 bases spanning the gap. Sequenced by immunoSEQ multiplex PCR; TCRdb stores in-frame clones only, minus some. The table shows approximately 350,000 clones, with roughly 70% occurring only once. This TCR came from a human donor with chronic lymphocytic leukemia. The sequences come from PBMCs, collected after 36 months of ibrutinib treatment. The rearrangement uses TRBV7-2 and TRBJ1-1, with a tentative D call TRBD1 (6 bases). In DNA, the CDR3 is TGTGCCAGCAGCTCCACCTACAGGGTAACTGAAGCTTTCTTT. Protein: CASSSTYRVTEAFF. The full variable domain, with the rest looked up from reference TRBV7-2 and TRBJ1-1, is GAGVSQSPSNKVTEKGKDVELRCDPISGHTALYWYRQSLGQGLEFLIYFQGNSAPDKSGLPSDRFSAERTGGSVSTLTIQRTQQEDSAVYLCASSSTYRVTEAFFGQGTRLTVV.